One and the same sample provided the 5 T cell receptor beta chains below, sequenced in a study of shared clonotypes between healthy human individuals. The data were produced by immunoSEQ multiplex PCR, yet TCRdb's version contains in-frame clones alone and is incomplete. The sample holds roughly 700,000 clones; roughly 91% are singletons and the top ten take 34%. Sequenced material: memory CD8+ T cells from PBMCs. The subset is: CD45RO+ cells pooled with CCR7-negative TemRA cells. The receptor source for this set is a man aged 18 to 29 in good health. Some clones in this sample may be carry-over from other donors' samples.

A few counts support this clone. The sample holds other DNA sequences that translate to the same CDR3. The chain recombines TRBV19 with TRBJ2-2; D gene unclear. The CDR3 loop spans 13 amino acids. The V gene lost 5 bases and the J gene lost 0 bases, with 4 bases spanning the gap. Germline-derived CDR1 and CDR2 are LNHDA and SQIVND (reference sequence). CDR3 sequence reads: CASSATNTGELFF. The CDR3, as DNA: TGTGCCAGTAGTGCAACGAACACCGGGGAGCTGTTTTTT.

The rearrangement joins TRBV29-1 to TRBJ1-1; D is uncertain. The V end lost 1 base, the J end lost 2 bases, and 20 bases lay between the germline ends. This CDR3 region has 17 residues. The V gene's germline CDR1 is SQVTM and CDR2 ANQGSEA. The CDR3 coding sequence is TGCAGCGTTGAAGTGTCCATGACCGTAGGACCCAACACTGAAGCTTTCTTT. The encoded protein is CSVEVSMTVGPNTEAFF.

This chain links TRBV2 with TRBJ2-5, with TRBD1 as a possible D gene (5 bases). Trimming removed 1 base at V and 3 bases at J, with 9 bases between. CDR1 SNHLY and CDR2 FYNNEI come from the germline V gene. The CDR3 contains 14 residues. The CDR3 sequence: CASSEGQGEETQYF. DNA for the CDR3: TGTGCCAGCAGTGAAGGGCAGGGCGAAGAGACCCAGTACTTC.

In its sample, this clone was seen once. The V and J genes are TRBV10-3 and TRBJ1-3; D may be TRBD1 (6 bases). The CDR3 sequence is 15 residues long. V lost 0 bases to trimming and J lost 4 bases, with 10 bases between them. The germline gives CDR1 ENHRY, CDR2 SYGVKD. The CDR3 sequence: CAISESWGRGNTIYF. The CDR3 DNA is TGTGCCATCAGTGAGTCGTGGGGGCGAGGAAACACCATATATTTT.

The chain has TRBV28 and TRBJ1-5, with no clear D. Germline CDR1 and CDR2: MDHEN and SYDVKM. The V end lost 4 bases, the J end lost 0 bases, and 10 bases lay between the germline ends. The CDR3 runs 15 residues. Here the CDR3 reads CASSWAPDSNQPQHF. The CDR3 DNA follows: TGTGCCAGCAGTTGGGCCCCGGATAGCAATCAGCCCCAGCATTTT.